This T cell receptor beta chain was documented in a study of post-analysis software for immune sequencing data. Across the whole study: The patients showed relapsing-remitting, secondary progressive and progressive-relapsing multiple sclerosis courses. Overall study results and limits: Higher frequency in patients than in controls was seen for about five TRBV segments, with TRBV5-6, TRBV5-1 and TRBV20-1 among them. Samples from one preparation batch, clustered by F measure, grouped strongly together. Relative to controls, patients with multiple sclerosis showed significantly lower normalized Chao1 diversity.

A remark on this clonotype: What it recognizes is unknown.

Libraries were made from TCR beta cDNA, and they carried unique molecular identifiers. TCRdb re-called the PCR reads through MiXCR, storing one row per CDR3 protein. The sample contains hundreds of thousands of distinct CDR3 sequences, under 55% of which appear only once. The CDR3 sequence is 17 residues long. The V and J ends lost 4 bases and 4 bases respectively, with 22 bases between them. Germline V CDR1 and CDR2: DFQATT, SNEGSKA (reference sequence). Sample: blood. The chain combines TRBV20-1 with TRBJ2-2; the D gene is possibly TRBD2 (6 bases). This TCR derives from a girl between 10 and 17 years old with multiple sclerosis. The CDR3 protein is CSAKEYTGSGSTGELFF. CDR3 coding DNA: TGCAGTGCTAAGGAATATACCGGGAGCGGGTCCACCGGGGAGCTGTTTTTT.